This T cell receptor (beta chain) was sequenced for a study of blood T cell repertoires in COVID-19. Study-level background: T cells, B-cell-depleted T cells, or PBMCs supplied cDNA or gDNA.

Trimming cost V 6 bases and J 4 bases; bases outside gene matches: 5. The CDR3 covers 13 residues. Germline CDR1 and CDR2: MNHEY and SVGAGI. In the authors' workflow: Estimation of nucleated cell counts was performed using reference gene primer amplification. Method: immunoSEQ multiplex PCR; TCRdb's copy keeps in-frame clones and lacks some. V and J calls and clone size are as listed in that table; D and trimming were resolved from the DNA. The table includes 110,000 or so clones, 70% to 90% detected once. This clone showed up just a few times. The source is a woman in her forties or fifties with acute or convalescent COVID-19. The sample comprised peripheral blood. The chain uses TRBV6-5 and TRBJ1-2; TRBD1 matches at 7 bases. CDR3 bases: TGTGCCAGCAGCCGGACAGGCCCCTATGGCTACACCTTC. Translation gives CASSRTGPYGYTF.